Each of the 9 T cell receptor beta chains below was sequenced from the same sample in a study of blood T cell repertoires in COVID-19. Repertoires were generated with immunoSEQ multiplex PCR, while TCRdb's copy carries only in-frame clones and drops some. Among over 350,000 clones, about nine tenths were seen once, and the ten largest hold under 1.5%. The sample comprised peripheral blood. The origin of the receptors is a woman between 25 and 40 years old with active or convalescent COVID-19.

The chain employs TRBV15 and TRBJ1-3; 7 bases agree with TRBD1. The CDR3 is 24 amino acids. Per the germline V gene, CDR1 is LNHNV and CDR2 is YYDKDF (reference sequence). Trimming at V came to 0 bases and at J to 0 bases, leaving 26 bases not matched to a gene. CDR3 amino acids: CATSRDNGLPGQYELFDSGNTIYF. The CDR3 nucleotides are TGTGCCACCAGCAGAGATAACGGGCTGCCGGGACAGTACGAACTCTTCGACTCTGGAAACACCATATATTTT.

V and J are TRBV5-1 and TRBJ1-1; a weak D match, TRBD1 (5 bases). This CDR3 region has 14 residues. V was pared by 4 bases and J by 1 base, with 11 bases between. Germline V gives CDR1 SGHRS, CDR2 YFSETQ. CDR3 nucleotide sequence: TGCGCCAGCAGCCACCCGCAGGGGAACACTGAAGCTTTCTTT. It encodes CASSHPQGNTEAFF.

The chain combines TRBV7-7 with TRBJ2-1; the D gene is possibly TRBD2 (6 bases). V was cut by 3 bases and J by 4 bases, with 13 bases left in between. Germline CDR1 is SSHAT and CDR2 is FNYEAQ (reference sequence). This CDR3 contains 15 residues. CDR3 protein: CASSLTTGLYNEQFF. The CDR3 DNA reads TGTGCCAGCAGCTTGACGACGGGACTTTACAATGAGCAGTTCTTC.

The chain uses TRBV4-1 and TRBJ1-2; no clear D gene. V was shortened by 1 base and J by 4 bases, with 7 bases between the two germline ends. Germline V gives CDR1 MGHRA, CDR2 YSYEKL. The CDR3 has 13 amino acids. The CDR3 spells CASSQGRSYGYTF. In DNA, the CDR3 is TGCGCCAGCAGCCAAGGACGGAGCTATGGCTACACCTTC.

CDR3 bases: TGCGCCAGCCGGGGACTAGCGGGAGGGCCGCTAAGATACGAGCAGTACTTC. Its protein product is CASRGLAGGPLRYEQYF. The gene calls are TRBV10-2 and TRBJ2-7; 16 bases are shared with TRBD2. Germline-derived CDR1 and CDR2 are WSHSY and SAAADI. This CDR3 contains 17 residues. Losses at the gene ends were 8 bases for V and 4 bases for J; bases not matched to a gene: 11.

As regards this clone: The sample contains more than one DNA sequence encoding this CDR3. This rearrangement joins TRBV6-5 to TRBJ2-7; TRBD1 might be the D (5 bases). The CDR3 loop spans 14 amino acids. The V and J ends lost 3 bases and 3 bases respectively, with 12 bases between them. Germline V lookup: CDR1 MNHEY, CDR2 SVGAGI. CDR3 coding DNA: TGTGCCAGCAGTTATTTAGGTCAGGGCTACGAGCAGTACTTC. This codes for CASSYLGQGYEQYF.

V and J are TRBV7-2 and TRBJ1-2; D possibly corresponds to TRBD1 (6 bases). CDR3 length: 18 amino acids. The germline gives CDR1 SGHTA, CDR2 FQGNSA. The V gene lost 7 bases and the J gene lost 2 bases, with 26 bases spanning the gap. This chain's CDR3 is CASNAYSSGGPLNYGYTF. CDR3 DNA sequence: TGTGCCAGCAACGCTTACAGTAGCGGGGGGCCCTTAAACTATGGCTACACCTTC.

The CDR3: CASSRDTNQETQYF. The CDR3 nucleotides read TGTGCCAGCAGTCGGGACACAAACCAAGAGACCCAGTACTTC. The genes are TRBV6-2 or TRBV6-3 and TRBJ2-5; D may be TRBD1 (6 bases). The germline V gene has CDR1 MNHEY and CDR2 SVGEGT. The CDR3 sequence is 14 residues long. V was shortened by 5 bases and J by 0 bases, with 10 bases between the two germline ends.

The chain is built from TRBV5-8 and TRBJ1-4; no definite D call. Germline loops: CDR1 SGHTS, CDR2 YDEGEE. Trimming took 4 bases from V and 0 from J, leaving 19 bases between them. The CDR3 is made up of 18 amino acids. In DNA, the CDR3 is TGTGCCAGCAGCGGAAGACACCAATATGTTGCAACTAATGAAAAACTGTTTTTT. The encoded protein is CASSGRHQYVATNEKLFF.